The T cell receptor (beta chain) under discussion was sequenced for a study of monozygotic twins with cystic fibrosis. About this clone itself: Antigen specificity is unknown.

Some clones are missing from TCRdb's copy, which holds only in-frame ones; the method was immunoSEQ multiplex PCR. This repertoire shows approximately 33,000 clones, over 75% found once; its top ten account for roughly 1.5%. General study points: J usage was most co-twin-similar in 8 of 16 pairs, V in 13.

Germline trimming cut 2 bases from V and 7 bases from J; bases unmatched to any gene: 11. This CDR3 is 16 amino acids long. Germline V gene sequence: CDR1 SNHLY, CDR2 FYNNEI. Sequencing used blood. This clonotype was sampled from a girl aged 2 to 9 with cystic fibrosis. This sequence joins TRBV2 and TRBJ2-1; 7 bases are shared with TRBD2. CDR3 nucleotide sequence: TGTGCCAGCAGTGAAAGCGGCAGGCGGGGGTATAATGAGCAGTTCTTC. Its translation is CASSESGRRGYNEQFF.